Listed below are T cell receptor beta chains from one sample, sequenced in a study of technical replicates of blood from several donors. Assay: immunoSEQ multiplex PCR; the TCRdb copy retains only in-frame clones and omits some. The table lists roughly 74,000 clones, around 90% of them singletons. Sequencing was carried out using T cells isolated from PBMCs. Every receptor here comes from a human donor in good health. The CDR3 runs from the conserved cysteine through the conserved F or W. A D gene is named only where the DNA matches it firmly. The size field is filled for only some rows; it gives once, few, many or a size class.

d_call cdr3_length clone_size j_call v_call cdr3_aa cdr3_nt
NA 13 NA TRBJ1-3 TRBV6-6 CASSYSSEGTIYF TGTGCCAGCAGTTACTCGAGTGAGGGCACCATATATTTT
NA 13 once TRBJ1-4 TRBV30 CAWSGEAGEKLFF TGTGCCTGGAGTGGGGAGGCCGGAGAAAAACTGTTTTTT
TRBD2 14 once TRBJ2-1 TRBV7-3 CASSLRTSGSEQFF TGTGCCAGCAGCTTGAGGACTAGCGGGAGTGAGCAGTTCTTC
NA 13 NA TRBJ2-7 TRBV7-9 CASSTHGDYEQYF TGTGCCAGCAGCACGCACGGGGACTACGAGCAGTACTTC
NA 12 once TRBJ1-1 TRBV9 CASSDGGFEAFF TGTGCCAGCAGCGACGGGGGGTTTGAAGCTTTCTTT
TRBD2 16 NA TRBJ2-4 TRBV27 CASSSVASGSKNIQYF TGTGCCAGCAGTTCTGTGGCTAGCGGGAGCAAAAACATTCAGTACTTC
TRBD2 14 NA TRBJ2-5 TRBV29-1 CSVESWGGKETQYF TGCAGCGTTGAAAGTTGGGGGGGTAAGGAGACCCAGTACTTC
NA 16 few TRBJ2-7 TRBV28 CASSLSEAAHSYEQYF TGTGCCAGCAGTTTGTCGGAAGCGGCACATTCCTACGAGCAGTACTTC
NA 14 NA TRBJ2-5 TRBV18 CASSRNRGQETQYF TGTGCCAGCTCGCGCAACCGGGGGCAAGAGACCCAGTACTTC
TRBD2 13 NA TRBJ2-1 TRBV2 CASSAGGVNEQFF TGTGCCAGCAGTGCGGGGGGGGTTAATGAGCAGTTCTTC
TRBD2 13 NA TRBJ2-7 TRBV19 CASKVSGTYEQYF TGTGCCAGTAAGGTTAGCGGGACCTACGAGCAGTACTTC
NA 13 NA TRBJ2-7 TRBV6-1 CASSVRDTYEQYF TGTGCCAGCAGTGTCCGGGACACCTACGAGCAGTACTTC
NA 15 NA TRBJ1-2 TRBV7-2 CASSPLGQGTGGYTF TGTGCCAGCAGCCCCCTTGGGCAGGGAACGGGCGGCTACACCTTC
NA 14 NA TRBJ1-1 TRBV27 CASSPQLQNTEAFF TGTGCCAGCAGTCCACAGCTACAGAACACTGAAGCTTTCTTT
TRBD1 13 NA TRBJ1-2 TRBV7-9 CASSAGTAHGYTF TGTGCCAGCAGCGCCGGGACAGCCCATGGCTACACCTTC
NA 12 NA TRBJ2-7 TRBV28 CASRDSYYEQYF TGTGCCAGCAGGGACAGTTACTACGAGCAGTACTTC
NA 12 NA TRBJ2-7 TRBV28 CASSLRRDEQYF TGTGCCAGCAGTTTAAGGAGGGACGAGCAGTACTTC
NA 13 NA TRBJ1-5 TRBV28 CASSSGGNQPQHF TGTGCCAGCAGTTCGGGGGGCAATCAGCCCCAGCATTTT
NA 13 NA TRBJ2-7 TRBV28 CASSAQGSYEQYF TGTGCCAGCAGCGCACAGGGTTCGTACGAGCAGTACTTC
TRBD1 11 few TRBJ1-1 TRBV10-3 CASTQGIEAFF TGTGCCAGTACACAGGGGATAGAAGCTTTCTTT
TRBD1 14 few TRBJ1-1 TRBV2 CASDYRGEYTEAFF TGTGCCAGCGATTACAGGGGCGAATACACTGAAGCTTTCTTT
TRBD1 16 NA TRBJ1-5 TRBV6-5 CASSYSGTGSNQPQHF TGTGCCAGCAGTTACTCCGGGACAGGGAGCAATCAGCCCCAGCATTTT
TRBD2 20 NA TRBJ2-3 TRBV19 CASSLHTGFESGAPTDTQYF TGTGCCAGTAGTCTTCATACCGGGTTCGAGAGCGGGGCACCCACAGATACGCAGTATTTT